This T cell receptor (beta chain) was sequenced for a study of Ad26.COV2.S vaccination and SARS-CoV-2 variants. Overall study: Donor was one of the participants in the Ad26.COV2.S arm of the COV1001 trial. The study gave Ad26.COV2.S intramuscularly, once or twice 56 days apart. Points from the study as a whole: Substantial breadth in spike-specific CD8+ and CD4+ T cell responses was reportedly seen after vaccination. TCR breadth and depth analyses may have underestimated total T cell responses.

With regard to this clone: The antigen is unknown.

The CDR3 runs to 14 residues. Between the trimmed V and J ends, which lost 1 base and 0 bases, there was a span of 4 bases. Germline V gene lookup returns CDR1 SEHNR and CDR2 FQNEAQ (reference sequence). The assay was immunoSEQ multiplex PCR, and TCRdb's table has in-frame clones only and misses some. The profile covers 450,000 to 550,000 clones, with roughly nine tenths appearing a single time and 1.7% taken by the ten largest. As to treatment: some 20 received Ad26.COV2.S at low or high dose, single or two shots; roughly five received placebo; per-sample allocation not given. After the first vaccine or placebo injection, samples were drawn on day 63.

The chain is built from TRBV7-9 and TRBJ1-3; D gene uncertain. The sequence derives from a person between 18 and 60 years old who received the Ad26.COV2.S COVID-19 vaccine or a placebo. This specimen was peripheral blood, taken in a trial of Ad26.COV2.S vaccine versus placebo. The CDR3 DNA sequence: TGTGCCAGCAGCTTAGGGGTCTCTGGAAACACCATATATTTT. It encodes CASSLGVSGNTIYF.